This TCR beta chain was recorded in a study of blood T cell repertoires in COVID-19. Across the study: The United States, Italy and Spain supplied acute and convalescent COVID-19 samples.

The table lists this clone with a few counts. Libraries were prepared by immunoSEQ multiplex PCR; TCRdb keeps only in-frame clonotypes and omits some of them. There are some 150,000 clones in the sample; approximately 80% occur only once, and approximately 5% lies in the top ten. V shed 3 bases and J 2 bases; nucleotides not matched to a gene: 4. The CDR3 length is 14 residues. The germline gives CDR1 SGHRS, CDR2 YFSETQ. The sample taken for sequencing was peripheral blood. The chain links TRBV5-1 to TRBJ2-7; TRBD1 matches at 8 bases. The sequence derives from a woman aged 50 to 60 with acute or convalescent COVID-19. The CDR3 protein is CASSSTGVTYEQYF. The CDR3 DNA is TGCGCCAGCAGCTCGACAGGGGTAACCTACGAGCAGTACTTC.